The 28 T cell receptor beta chains reported below all come from one sample, sequenced in a study of blood T cell repertoires in COVID-19. Generated by immunoSEQ multiplex PCR, the TCRdb table keeps only in-frame clones and is missing some. The sample lists tens of thousands of clones, approximately 86% occurring once. Input material: peripheral blood. The receptors were gathered from a man in his sixties or seventies with acute or convalescent COVID-19.

This chain joins TRBV5-1 and TRBJ2-6, with D perhaps matching TRBD2 (6 bases). The CDR3 is 16 amino acids. Germline-derived CDR1 and CDR2 are SGHRS and YFSETQ. V lost 4 bases and J lost 0, with 11 bases in between. CDR3 bases: TGCGCCAGCAGCCCGCCGGGACTCTCTGGGGCCAACGTCCTGACTTTC. As protein: CASSPPGLSGANVLTF.

V usage is TRBV5-4 and J usage is TRBJ2-7, with a possible D match to TRBD2 (5 bases). This CDR3 is 13 amino acids long. The V and J ends lost 1 base and 9 bases respectively, with 14 bases between them. CDR1 and CDR2 from the germline V gene are SGHNT and YYREEE (reference sequence). For the CDR3, the DNA is TGTGCCAGCAGCTTGCCCGACGGAGGTGGGCAGTACTTC. It is translated as CASSLPDGGGQYF.

V and J are TRBV5-8 and TRBJ1-5; 9 bases align to TRBD1. In germline, CDR1 is SGHTS, CDR2 YDEGEE. With V trimmed by 4 bases and J by 5 bases, 10 bases remained unmatched. The CDR3 extends over 16 amino acids. CDR3 protein: CASSPFGTGSHQPQHF. CDR3 sequence (DNA): TGTGCCAGCAGCCCGTTTGGGACAGGGTCCCATCAGCCCCAGCATTTT. Supplemented by reference TRBV5-8 and TRBJ1-5, the full variable domain reads EAGVTQSPTHLIKTRGQQATLRCSPISGHTSVYWYQQALGLGLQFLLWYDEGEERNRGNFPPRFSGRQFPNYSSELNVNALELEDSALYLCASSPFGTGSHQPQHFGDGTRLSIL.

V gene TRBV10-1 combines with J gene TRBJ2-2; 8 nucleotides align to TRBD1. The CDR3 has 13 residues. V shed 8 bases and J 4 bases; nucleotides not matched to a gene: 3. Germline-derived CDR1 and CDR2 are WNHNN and SYGVQD (reference sequence). The CDR3 reads CASRQGSTGELFF. In DNA, the CDR3 is TGCGCCAGCCGACAGGGGAGCACCGGGGAGCTGTTTTTT.

This sequence joins TRBV5-4 and TRBJ2-4; TRBD2 aligns across 7 bases. Per the germline V gene, CDR1 is SGHNT and CDR2 is YYREEE (reference sequence). This CDR3 spans 16 amino acids. With V trimmed by 2 bases and J by 7 bases, 12 bases remained unmatched. CDR3 nucleotide sequence: TGTGCCAGCAGCTTTGGCGGGCCCTTCGGGGGGAACATTCAGTACTTC. Translation: CASSFGGPFGGNIQYF.

CDR3 DNA: TGCGCCAGCAGCCATTCTTTAGGGGCGGGGGCGAACACCATATATTTT. Translation: CASSHSLGAGANTIYF. V gene TRBV4-1 combines with J gene TRBJ1-3, with D possibly matching TRBD1 (6 bases). CDR1 is MGHRA, CDR2 YSYEKL, per germline. The CDR3 loop spans 16 amino acids. V lost 3 bases, J lost 7 bases, and 19 bases lay in between.

V usage is TRBV19 and J usage is TRBJ1-5; TRBD1 aligns across 7 bases. The V and J ends lost 6 bases and 2 bases, in that order; junction bases with no gene match: 4. Germline V gives CDR1 LNHDA, CDR2 SQIVND (reference sequence). CDR3 length equals 14 residues. The CDR3 is CASSDQGGNQPQHF. The CDR3 region has the DNA TGTGCCAGTAGCGACCAGGGGGGCAATCAGCCCCAGCATTTT. The whole variable domain, filled in from reference TRBV19 and TRBJ1-5, reads DGGITQSPKYLFRKEGQNVTLSCEQNLNHDAMYWYRQDPGQGLRLIYYSQIVNDFQKGDIAEGYSVSREKKESFPLTVTSAQKNPTAFYLCASSDQGGNQPQHFGDGTRLSIL.

J is TRBJ1-4 and V is TRBV9; perhaps TRBD1 as D (5 bases). V gave up 4 bases and J gave up 7 bases, with 14 bases separating them. The CDR3 has 14 amino acids. CDR1 is SGDLS and CDR2 is YYNGEE in the germline V gene. The CDR3 nucleotides are TGTGCCAGCAGCTACTCCAGGGAGGCTGAAAAACTGTTTTTT. Protein sequence: CASSYSREAEKLFF.

The J gene is TRBJ1-2, the V gene TRBV2, with TRBD1 matching 9 bases. Looked up from germline, CDR1 is SNHLY and CDR2 is FYNNEI. Germline trimming cut 6 bases from V and 2 bases from J; bases unmatched to any gene: 4. The CDR3 sequence is 14 residues long. CDR3 region: CASSRTGDNYGYTF. The CDR3 DNA is TGTGCCAGCAGCCGGACAGGGGACAACTATGGCTACACCTTC. Full variable domain (outside the CDR3, taken from reference TRBV2 and TRBJ1-2): EPEVTQTPSHQVTQMGQEVILRCVPISNHLYFYWYRQILGQKVEFLVSFYNNEISEKSEIFDDQFSVERPDGSNFTLKIRSTKLEDSAMYFCASSRTGDNYGYTFGSGTRLTVV.

V and J are TRBV27 and TRBJ2-1; 7 nucleotides line up with TRBD2. The CDR3 is 17 residues long. The trim removed 4 bases at V and 0 bases at J, leaving 9 bases unmatched. Per germline, CDR1 MNHEY and CDR2 SMNVEV (reference sequence). CDR3: CASSSWLAASSYNEQFF. In DNA form, the CDR3 reads TGTGCCAGCAGTTCCTGGCTAGCGGCTAGCTCCTACAATGAGCAGTTCTTC.

The chain carries TRBV7-2 and TRBJ2-5; D remains ambiguous. This CDR3 region has 14 residues. Trimming took 5 bases from V and 4 from J, leaving 14 bases between them. Germline CDR1 and CDR2: SGHTA and FQGNSA. DNA for the CDR3: TGTGCCAGCAGCCCCCGATTCGCGTCAGAGACCCAGTACTTC. Translating it yields CASSPRFASETQYF.

This clone has just a few counts. The chain recombines TRBV27 with TRBJ1-1; 7 nucleotides match TRBD1. This CDR3 spans 13 amino acids. The germline gives CDR1 MNHEY, CDR2 SMNVEV (reference sequence). V was clipped by 6 bases and J by 7 bases; unmatched bases: 8. This CDR3 is CASSLAQGVEAFF. The CDR3, as DNA: TGTGCCAGCAGCCTCGCGCAGGGGGTTGAAGCTTTCTTT.

In this sample, this clone turned up once. The rearrangement uses TRBV28 and TRBJ2-7; D is unresolved. V lost 2 bases, J lost 3 bases, and 5 bases lay in between. The CDR3 extends over 12 amino acids. CDR1 and CDR2 (germline): MDHEN, SYDVKM. Here the CDR3 reads CASSLTVYEQYF. In DNA, the CDR3 is TGTGCCAGCAGTTTAACAGTCTACGAGCAGTACTTC.

This chain connects TRBV29-1 to TRBJ2-1; 7 bases are a match to TRBD1. The germline gives CDR1 SQVTM, CDR2 ANQGSEA. This CDR3 has 13 residues. Germline trimming cut 4 bases from V and 6 bases from J; bases unmatched to any gene: 6. The CDR3 DNA follows: TGCAGCGTTGGACAGGGTTATCCCAATGAGCAGTTCTTC. Its translation is CSVGQGYPNEQFF.

The J gene is TRBJ1-1, the V gene TRBV6-5, with 7 bases identical to TRBD1. V lost 6 bases and J lost 4; bases outside the gene matches: 8. The CDR3 runs 14 residues. Germline V gene lookup returns CDR1 MNHEY and CDR2 SVGAGI. CDR3 sequence: CASSYRGGPTEAFF. The CDR3 DNA is TGTGCCAGCAGCTACAGGGGAGGCCCCACTGAAGCTTTCTTT.

CDR3 nucleotides: TGTGCCAGCAGCCATTTGGAGACCCAGTACTTC. Protein: CASSHLETQYF. The chain recombines TRBV5-4 with TRBJ2-5; D gene unclear. The CDR3 consists of 11 residues. With 4 bases removed from V and 5 bases from J, the gap between germline ends came to 6 bases. CDR1 and CDR2 (germline): SGHNT, YYREEE (reference sequence).

The chain links TRBV5-4 to TRBJ1-1; 11 bases are shared with TRBD1. V dropped 4 bases and J dropped 7; count of bases not matched to a gene: 12. CDR1 SGHNT and CDR2 YYREEE come from the germline V gene (reference sequence). The CDR3 extends over 16 amino acids. The CDR3 region is CASSRGQGARVREAFF. As DNA, the CDR3 is TGTGCCAGCAGCCGAGGACAGGGGGCGCGGGTTCGTGAAGCTTTCTTT.

This rearrangement joins TRBV5-6 to TRBJ2-1, with no clear D. CDR1 and CDR2 (germline): SGHDT, YYEEEE. The V end was cut by 4 bases, the J end by 0 bases, with 8 bases between. The CDR3 is 14 residues long. For the CDR3, the DNA is TGTGCCAGCAGCCTACCGAGCTCCTACAATGAGCAGTTCTTC. Translation: CASSLPSSYNEQFF.

V is TRBV24-1 and J is TRBJ2-2, with D possibly TRBD2 on 5 matching bases. This CDR3 has 14 amino acids. V was trimmed by 4 bases and J by 8 bases, leaving 13 bases between them. Germline V CDR1 and CDR2: KGHDR, SFDVKD. The CDR3 DNA is TGTGCCACCAGTGACCCCGCCGGGAATGGGGAGCTGTTTTTT. It is translated as CATSDPAGNGELFF.

The chain carries TRBV5-1 and TRBJ1-4; D gene unclear. This CDR3 spans 13 amino acids. Trimming took 0 bases from V and 12 from J, leaving 12 bases between them. Germline loops: CDR1 SGHRS, CDR2 YFSETQ. The CDR3 region is CASSLVEGRELFF. The CDR3 DNA reads TGCGCCAGCAGCTTGGTGGAAGGGCGGGAACTGTTTTTT. Full variable domain (outside the CDR3, taken from reference TRBV5-1 and TRBJ1-4): KAGVTQTPRYLIKTRGQQVTLSCSPISGHRSVSWYQQTPGQGLQFLFEYFSETQRNKGNFPGRFSGRQFSNSRSEMNVSTLELGDSALYLCASSLVEGRELFFGSGTQLSVL.

This clone has a single count. The J gene is TRBJ1-4, the V gene TRBV29-1; 7 bases map to TRBD1. J was trimmed by 0 bases and V by 1 base; bases with no gene match: 11. Germline-derived CDR1 and CDR2 are SQVTM and ANQGSEA. The CDR3 contains 18 residues. The DNA for the CDR3 is TGCAGCGTTGAAGCAGGACAGGTCCTATGGGCAACTAATGAAAAACTGTTTTTT. It yields the protein CSVEAGQVLWATNEKLFF.

J is TRBJ1-6 and V is TRBV27, with 10 positions matching TRBD1. The CDR3 length is 17 residues. J was trimmed by 4 bases and V by 4 bases; bases with no gene match: 7. The germline CDR1 and CDR2 sequences are MNHEY and SMNVEV (reference sequence). Here the CDR3 reads CASSWSGQGVYNSPLHF. CDR3 DNA: TGTGCCAGCAGTTGGTCTGGACAGGGGGTATATAATTCACCCCTCCACTTT.

The chain recombines TRBV25-1 with TRBJ1-6; D is uncertain. Germline V lookup: CDR1 MGHDK, CDR2 SYGVNS. There are 12 residues in the CDR3. V lost 6 bases to trimming and J lost 14 bases, with 14 bases between them. CDR3 amino acids: CASREGLAALHF. In nucleotides, the CDR3 is TGTGCCAGCAGGGAAGGCCTGGCGGCCCTCCACTTT.

This CDR3 reads CASSLGSGTGELFF. CDR3 DNA sequence: TGTGCCAGCAGCTTGGGCAGTGGCACCGGGGAGCTGTTTTTT. The chain combines TRBV5-8 with TRBJ2-2, with D unclear. Trimming removed 0 bases from V and 4 bases from J, with 7 bases in between. Germline loops: CDR1 SGHTS, CDR2 YDEGEE. This CDR3 has 14 residues.

The chain is built from TRBV6-1 and TRBJ2-1; D call uncertain. The CDR3 length is 13 residues. Germline-derived CDR1 and CDR2 are MNHNS and SASEGT. The ends were cut back, 6 bases at V and 0 bases at J, with 6 bases in the middle. The DNA for the CDR3 is TGTGCCAGCAGCCCTCCCTCCTACAATGAGCAGTTCTTC. This codes for CASSPPSYNEQFF.

This chain joins TRBV27 and TRBJ2-1; no definite D call. With 3 bases removed from V and 10 bases from J, the gap between germline ends came to 10 bases. The germline V gene has CDR1 MNHEY and CDR2 SMNVEV (reference sequence). This CDR3 region has 12 residues. The CDR3 protein is CASSFGASEQFF. CDR3 DNA: TGTGCCAGCAGTTTCGGAGCTTCCGAGCAGTTCTTC.

This chain links TRBV10-3 with TRBJ2-3; the match to TRBD1 covers 11 bases. CDR3 size: 14 residues. The V gene's germline CDR1 is ENHRY and CDR2 SYGVKD. Trimming removed 8 bases from V and 3 bases from J; junction bases left unmatched: 4. CDR3 sequence: CAIRGTGGTDTQYF. The CDR3 DNA follows: TGTGCCATCCGAGGGACAGGGGGAACAGATACGCAGTATTTT.

This clone occurred a few times. The chain couples TRBV6-6 to TRBJ2-7, with a weak D call TRBD1 (5 bases). V gave up 0 bases and J gave up 5 bases, with 14 bases separating them. The CDR3 extends over 15 amino acids. The germline gives CDR1 MNHNY, CDR2 SVGAGI (reference sequence). CDR3 DNA sequence: TGTGCCAGCAGTTACTCTGGGGCCAGTGAGAACGAGCAGTACTTC. Translated, it gives CASSYSGASENEQYF.